These 10 T cell receptor beta chains were all obtained from the same sample, sequenced in a study of shared clonotypes between healthy human individuals. Assay used: immunoSEQ multiplex PCR; TCRdb lists only in-frame clones, some missing. The sample holds around 200,000 clones; roughly 70% are singletons and the top ten take about 9.4%. Sequenced input: memory CD4+ T cells sorted from blood. Described subset: CD45RA-negative fraction. The receptors shown here come from a man aged 25 to 40 in good health.

The rearrangement joins TRBV5-4 to TRBJ2-1; 12 bases are shared with TRBD2. V was clipped by 4 bases and J by 3 bases; unmatched bases: 5. The CDR3 sequence is 16 residues long. Germline CDR1 reads SGHNT; CDR2 reads YYREEE (reference sequence). CDR3 DNA: TGTGCCAGCAGCCCCGGACTAGCGGGGATCTACAATGAGCAGTTCTTC. This codes for CASSPGLAGIYNEQFF.

The chain couples TRBV6-5 to TRBJ2-7; a weak D match, TRBD1 (5 bases). The CDR3 loop spans 13 amino acids. Germline CDR1 and CDR2: MNHEY and SVGAGI. Trimming took off 7 bases at V and 0 bases at J, with 10 bases between the two ends. For the CDR3, the DNA is TGTGCCAGCAATAGGGGAAGCTCCTACGAGCAGTACTTC. It translates to CASNRGSSYEQYF.

The table lists this clone with a few counts. This sequence joins TRBV20-1 and TRBJ2-7; D is perhaps TRBD1 or TRBD2 (5 bases each). The CDR3 consists of 10 residues. Germline V gene lookup returns CDR1 DFQATT and CDR2 SNEGSKA (reference sequence). The V end was cut by 3 bases, the J end by 7 bases, with 7 bases between. In DNA, the CDR3 is TGCAGTGCTAGGGGGGTTGAGCAGTACTTC. This codes for CSARGVEQYF.

The chain uses TRBV2 and TRBJ2-7; D not certain. This CDR3 has 12 amino acids. Germline CDR1 SNHLY, CDR2 FYNNEI. V dropped 2 bases and J dropped 2 bases, with 4 bases sitting between them. CDR3 DNA: TGTGCCAGCAGTGAAAGGGCCTACGAGCAGTACTTC. Its protein is CASSERAYEQYF. The whole variable domain, remainder taken from reference TRBV2 and TRBJ2-7, is EPEVTQTPSHQVTQMGQEVILRCVPISNHLYFYWYRQILGQKVEFLVSFYNNEISEKSEIFDDQFSVERPDGSNFTLKIRSTKLEDSAMYFCASSERAYEQYFGPGTRLTVT.

This chain connects TRBV7-9 to TRBJ2-1; TRBD2 might be the D (7 bases). The germline CDR1 and CDR2 sequences are SEHNR and FQNEAQ (reference sequence). This CDR3 has 12 residues. The V and J ends lost 9 bases and 6 bases respectively, with 12 bases between them. The CDR3 loop reads CARGAGANEQFF. Here the CDR3 DNA reads TGTGCCAGGGGGGCGGGGGCCAATGAGCAGTTCTTC. The full variable domain, its missing parts supplied by reference TRBV7-9 and TRBJ2-1, is DTGVSQNPRHKITKRGQNVTFRCDPISEHNRLYWYRQTLGQGPEFLTYFQNEAQLEKSRLLSDRFSAERPKGSFSTLEIQRTEQGDSAMYLCARGAGANEQFFGPGTRLTVL.

The chain is built from TRBV11-2 and TRBJ2-1; 9 bases fit TRBD2. V lost 3 bases and J lost 9; bases outside the gene matches: 6. CDR1 is SGHAT, CDR2 FQNNGV, per germline. The CDR3 covers 14 residues. The CDR3 region is CASSFAGGGGEQFF. The DNA of the CDR3 is TGTGCCAGCAGCTTCGCGGGAGGGGGGGGTGAGCAGTTCTTC. The whole variable domain, filled in from reference TRBV11-2 and TRBJ2-1, reads EAGVAQSPRYKIIEKRQSVAFWCNPISGHATLYWYQQILGQGPKLLIQFQNNGVVDDSQLPKDRFSAERLKGVDSTLKIQPAKLEDSAVYLCASSFAGGGGEQFFGPGTRLTVL.

By sample fraction, this clone is medium-sized (0.01 to 0.1%). CDR3 sequence reads: CASSYQSNTEAFF. In DNA form, the CDR3 reads TGTGCCAGCAGTTATCAGTCAAACACTGAAGCTTTCTTT. The gene calls are TRBV2 and TRBJ1-1; D gene uncertain. With 5 bases removed from V and 2 bases from J, the gap between germline ends came to 9 bases. Germline V gene sequence: CDR1 SNHLY, CDR2 FYNNEI. The CDR3 sequence is 13 residues long.

The V and J genes are TRBV19 and TRBJ1-1; D possibly corresponds to TRBD1 (5 bases). CDR1 and CDR2 (germline): LNHDA, SQIVND (reference sequence). With 6 bases removed from V and 5 bases from J, the gap between germline ends came to 16 bases. This CDR3 comprises 14 residues. The CDR3 reads CASRPNGARTEAFF. The CDR3 DNA is TGTGCCAGTAGGCCCAACGGGGCGCGGACTGAAGCTTTCTTT. Full variable domain (outside the CDR3, taken from reference TRBV19 and TRBJ1-1): DGGITQSPKYLFRKEGQNVTLSCEQNLNHDAMYWYRQDPGQGLRLIYYSQIVNDFQKGDIAEGYSVSREKKESFPLTVTSAQKNPTAFYLCASRPNGARTEAFFGQGTRLTVV.

This clone turned up a few times. V usage is TRBV11-2 and J usage is TRBJ2-5, with no clear D. Germline assignment: CDR1 SGHAT and CDR2 FQNNGV. This CDR3 has 15 amino acids. V was clipped by 2 bases and J by 4 bases, with 14 bases between them. Here the CDR3 DNA reads TGTGCCAGCAGCTTACCGGTCGGGCGAGGAGAGACCCAGTACTTC. It encodes CASSLPVGRGETQYF.

The chain links TRBV28 to TRBJ1-5; TRBD1 is a possible D gene (6 bases). Germline CDR1 MDHEN, CDR2 SYDVKM. The CDR3 runs to 14 residues. V was shortened by 2 bases and J by 6 bases, with 11 bases between the two germline ends. The CDR3: CASSLPLRGQPQHF. In DNA, the CDR3 is TGTGCCAGCAGTTTACCGCTCAGGGGTCAGCCCCAGCATTTT.